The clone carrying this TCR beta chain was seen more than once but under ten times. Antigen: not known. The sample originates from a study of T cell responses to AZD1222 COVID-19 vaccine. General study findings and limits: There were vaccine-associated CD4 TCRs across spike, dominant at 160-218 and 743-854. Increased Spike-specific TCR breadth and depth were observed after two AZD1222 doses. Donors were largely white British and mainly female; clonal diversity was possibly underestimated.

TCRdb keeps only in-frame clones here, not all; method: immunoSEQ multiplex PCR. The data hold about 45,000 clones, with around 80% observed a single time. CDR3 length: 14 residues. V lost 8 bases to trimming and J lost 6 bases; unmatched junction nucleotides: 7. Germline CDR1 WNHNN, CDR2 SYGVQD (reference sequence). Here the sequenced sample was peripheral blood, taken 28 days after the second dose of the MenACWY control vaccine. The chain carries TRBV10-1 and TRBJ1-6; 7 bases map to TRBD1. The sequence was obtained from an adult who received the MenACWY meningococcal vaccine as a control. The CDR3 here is CASLQGTGNSPLHF. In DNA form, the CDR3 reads TGCGCCAGCTTACAGGGGACGGGTAATTCACCCCTCCACTTT.